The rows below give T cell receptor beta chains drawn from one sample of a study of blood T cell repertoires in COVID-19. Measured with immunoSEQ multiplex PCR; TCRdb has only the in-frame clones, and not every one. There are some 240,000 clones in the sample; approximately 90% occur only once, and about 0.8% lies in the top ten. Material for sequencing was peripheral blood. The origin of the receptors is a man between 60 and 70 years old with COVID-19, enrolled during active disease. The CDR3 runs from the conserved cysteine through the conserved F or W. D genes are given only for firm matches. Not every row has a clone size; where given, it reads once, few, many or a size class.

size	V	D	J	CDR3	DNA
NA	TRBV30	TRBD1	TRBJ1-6	CACRRDRANSPLHF	TGTGCCTGCCGCCGGGACAGGGCAAATTCACCCCTCCACTTT
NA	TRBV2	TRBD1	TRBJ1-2	CASSDWTGNYGYTF	TGTGCCAGCAGTGATTGGACAGGGAACTATGGCTACACCTTC
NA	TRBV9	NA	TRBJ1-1	CASSETGMSTEAFF	TGTGCCAGCAGCGAAACGGGGATGAGCACTGAAGCTTTCTTT
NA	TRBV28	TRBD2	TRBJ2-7	CASRIAGGSDEQYF	TGTGCCAGCAGAATAGCGGGAGGGTCTGACGAGCAGTACTTC
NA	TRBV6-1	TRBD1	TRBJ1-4	CAISELGGTGGGELFF	TGTGCCATCAGTGAGCTCGGCGGGACAGGGGGCGGTGAACTGTTTTTT
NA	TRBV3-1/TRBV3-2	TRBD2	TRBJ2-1	CASSPTGLEIYNEQFF	TGTGCCAGCAGCCCAACGGGACTAGAGATCTACAATGAGCAGTTCTTC
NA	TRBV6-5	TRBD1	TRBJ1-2	CASSERGRGQDGYTF	TGTGCCAGCAGCGAGAGGGGCAGGGGGCAGGATGGCTACACCTTC
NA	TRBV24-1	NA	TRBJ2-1	CATSDKRRYNEQFF	TGTGCCACCTCTGACAAAAGACGATACAATGAGCAGTTCTTC
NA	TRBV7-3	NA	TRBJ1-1	CASSLSRGASTEAFF	TGTGCCAGCAGCTTAAGTCGGGGGGCTAGCACTGAAGCTTTCTTT
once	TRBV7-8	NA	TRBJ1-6	CASSLAGVGSPLHF	TGTGCCAGCAGCTTAGCAGGGGTTGGTTCACCCCTCCACTTT
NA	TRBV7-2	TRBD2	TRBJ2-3	CASSSRRTSGRSTDTQYF	TGTGCCAGCAGCTCACGAAGGACTAGCGGGAGGTCCACAGATACGCAGTATTTT
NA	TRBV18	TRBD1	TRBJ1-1	CASSPVDRVLNTEAFF	TGTGCCAGCTCACCGGTGGACAGGGTATTGAACACTGAAGCTTTCTTT
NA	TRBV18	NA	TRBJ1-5	CASSPSGGGKQPQHF	TGTGCCAGCTCACCATCGGGGGGAGGAAAACAGCCCCAGCATTTT
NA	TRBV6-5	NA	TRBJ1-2	CASMQGGYGYTF	TGTGCCAGCATGCAGGGAGGGTATGGCTACACCTTC
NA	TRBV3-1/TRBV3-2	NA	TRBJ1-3	CASSQDQNSLSGNTIYF	TGTGCCAGCAGCCAAGATCAGAACAGCCTCTCTGGAAACACCATATATTTT
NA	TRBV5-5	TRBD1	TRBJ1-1	CASSLHGTGGLNTEAFF	TGTGCCAGCAGCTTACACGGGACAGGGGGCTTGAACACTGAAGCTTTCTTT
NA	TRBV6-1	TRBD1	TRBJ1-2	CASSERDRGHGYTF	TGTGCCAGCAGTGAAAGGGACAGGGGGCATGGCTACACCTTC
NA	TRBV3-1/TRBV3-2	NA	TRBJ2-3	CASSTRDSPTDTQYF	TGTGCCAGCAGCACTCGGGACTCCCCCACAGATACGCAGTATTTT
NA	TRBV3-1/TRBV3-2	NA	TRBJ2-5	CASKAGPQETQYF	TGTGCCAGCAAGGCAGGTCCCCAAGAGACCCAGTACTTC
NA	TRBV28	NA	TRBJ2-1	CASRAGSSYNEQFF	TGTGCCAGCAGGGCGGGTAGCTCCTACAATGAGCAGTTCTTC
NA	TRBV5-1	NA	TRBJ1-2	CASSDSNYGYTF	TGCGCCAGCAGCGACAGTAACTATGGCTACACCTTC
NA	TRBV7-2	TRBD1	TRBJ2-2	CASSKSGTATGELFF	TGTGCCAGCAGCAAGTCCGGGACAGCCACCGGGGAGCTGTTTTTT
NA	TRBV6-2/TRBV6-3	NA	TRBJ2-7	CASSTIPREQYF	TGTGCCAGCAGTACTATCCCTCGGGAGCAGTACTTC
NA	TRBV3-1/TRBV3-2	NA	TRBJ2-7	CASSQIFSYEQYF	TGTGCCAGCAGCCAAATCTTCTCCTACGAGCAGTACTTC
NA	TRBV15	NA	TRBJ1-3	CATSRDAVAGNTIYF	TGTGCCACCAGCAGAGATGCAGTGGCTGGAAACACCATATATTTT
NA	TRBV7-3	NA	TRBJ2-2	CASSLTRVAGELFF	TGTGCCAGCAGCTTAACCAGGGTGGCCGGGGAGCTGTTTTTT
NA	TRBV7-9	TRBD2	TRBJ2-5	CASRRAGVIGETQYF	TGTGCCAGCAGACGAGCGGGGGTGATTGGGGAGACCCAGTACTTC
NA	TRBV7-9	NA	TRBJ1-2	CASTTLRPANYGYTF	TGTGCCAGCACCACGTTGAGGCCAGCTAACTATGGCTACACCTTC